This TCR beta chain emerged from a study of blood T cell repertoires in COVID-19. Study-level background: Samples of COVID-19 (acute and convalescent) were obtained from the United States, Italy and Spain. From T cells, B-cell-depleted T cells, or PBMCs came the material, which was cDNA or gDNA.

There are 15 residues in the CDR3. Germline-derived CDR1 and CDR2 are SGHNT and YYREEE (reference sequence). V dropped 4 bases and J dropped 6; count of bases not matched to a gene: 7. Under the authors' procedure: From reference gene primer amplification, estimates of nucleated cell counts were derived. Method: immunoSEQ multiplex PCR; TCRdb's copy keeps in-frame clones and lacks some. V and J calls and clone size are copied from that table; D and trimming were computed from the DNA. The sample includes 150,000 to 200,000 clones, more than 70% of them seen just once. The chain has TRBV5-4 and TRBJ1-6, with 7 bases lining up with TRBD1. Input material: peripheral blood. This TCR came from an elderly woman with active or convalescent COVID-19. DNA for the CDR3: TGTGCCAGCAGCCCTAGGACAGGTTCTAATTCACCCCTCCACTTT. Protein: CASSPRTGSNSPLHF.